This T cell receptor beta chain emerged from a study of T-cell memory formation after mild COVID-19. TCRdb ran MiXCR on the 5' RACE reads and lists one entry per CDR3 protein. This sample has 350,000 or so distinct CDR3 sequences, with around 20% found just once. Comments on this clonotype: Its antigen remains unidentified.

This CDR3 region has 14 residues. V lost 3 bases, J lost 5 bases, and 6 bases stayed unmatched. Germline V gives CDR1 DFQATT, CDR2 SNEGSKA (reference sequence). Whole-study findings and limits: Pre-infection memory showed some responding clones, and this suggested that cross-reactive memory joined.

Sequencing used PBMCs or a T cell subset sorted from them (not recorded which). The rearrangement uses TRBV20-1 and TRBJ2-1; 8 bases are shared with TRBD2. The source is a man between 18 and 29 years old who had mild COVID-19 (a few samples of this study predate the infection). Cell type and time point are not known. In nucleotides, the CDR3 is TGCAGTGCTAGCACAAGAGCGGGGGACAATGAGCAGTTCTTC. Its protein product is CSASTRAGDNEQFF.